This passage covers 23 T cell receptor beta chains from one sample sequenced in a study of shared clonotypes between healthy human individuals. Generated by immunoSEQ multiplex PCR, the TCRdb table keeps only in-frame clones and is missing some. The data contain around 510,000 clones, about 96% of them singletons. The specimen was naive CD4+ T cells sorted from blood. Stated subset: CD45RA+ positively selected. The receptor set was obtained from a woman between 25 and 40 years old in good health.

V usage is TRBV4-2 and J usage is TRBJ2-7; 13 bases agree with TRBD2. The length of the CDR3 is 23 residues. J was trimmed by 6 bases and V by 4 bases; bases with no gene match: 30. Per germline, CDR1 LGHNA and CDR2 YNFKEQ. CDR3 protein: CASSLRSGTSGTFSGPLTSEQYF. The CDR3 region has the DNA TGTGCCAGCAGCCTCAGATCGGGGACTAGCGGGACGTTTTCGGGCCCCCTTACAAGCGAGCAGTACTTC.

This chain connects TRBV7-3 to TRBJ2-1, with 9 nucleotides matching TRBD2. Trimming removed 5 bases from V and 3 bases from J; junction bases left unmatched: 5. The CDR3 contains 15 residues. Per germline, CDR1 SGHTA and CDR2 FQGTGA. The CDR3 DNA follows: TGTGCCAGCAGCGCGCGACTAGCGGACTACAATGAGCAGTTCTTC. Protein product: CASSARLADYNEQFF. The whole variable domain, remainder taken from reference TRBV7-3 and TRBJ2-1, is GAGVSQTPSNKVTEKGKYVELRCDPISGHTALYWYRQSLGQGPEFLIYFQGTGAADDSGLPNDRFFAVRPEGSVSTLKIQRTERGDSAVYLCASSARLADYNEQFFGPGTRLTVL.

The chain carries TRBV5-4 and TRBJ1-1; D uncertain. Germline CDR1 and CDR2: SGHNT and YYREEE (reference sequence). V was trimmed by 3 bases and J by 6 bases, leaving 6 bases between them. The CDR3 spans 11 residues. DNA of the CDR3: TGTGCCAGCAGCTCCGTAGCTGAAGCTTTCTTT. This sequence encodes CASSSVAEAFF.

The chain carries TRBV28 and TRBJ1-5; 7 bases are shared with TRBD1. Germline V gene data show CDR1 as MDHEN and CDR2 as SYDVKM. This CDR3 is built from 14 residues. The trim removed 6 bases at V and 7 bases at J, leaving 9 bases unmatched. CDR3 sequence: CASRVGGATQPQHF. DNA for the CDR3: TGTGCCAGCAGGGTAGGGGGCGCGACGCAGCCCCAGCATTTT.

This clone showed up just once. The genes are TRBV10-2 and TRBJ2-3, with D possibly matching TRBD2 (6 bases). Between the trimmed V and J ends, which lost 3 bases and 0 bases, there was a span of 19 bases. CDR3 length: 18 amino acids. The germline V gene has CDR1 WSHSY and CDR2 SAAADI. The CDR3 sequence: CASSESMGGIPSTDTQYF. DNA of the CDR3: TGCGCCAGCAGTGAATCGATGGGAGGTATACCTAGCACAGATACGCAGTATTTT.

This chain joins TRBV6-1 and TRBJ1-2; no clear D. This CDR3 comprises 12 residues. Germline V gene lookup returns CDR1 MNHNS and CDR2 SASEGT. V dropped 5 bases and J dropped 3 bases, with 7 bases sitting between them. CDR3 protein: CASSFSDYGYTF. CDR3 nucleotide sequence: TGTGCCAGCAGTTTCTCCGACTATGGCTACACCTTC.

Here the CDR3 reads CASSSNSGSSYNEQFF. The CDR3 bases are TGTGCCAGCAGCTCGAACAGCGGAAGCTCCTACAATGAGCAGTTCTTC. The chain carries TRBV7-6 and TRBJ2-1; tentative D call: TRBD2 (5 bases). The CDR3 runs to 16 residues. V lost 4 bases and J lost 0, with 13 bases in between. Germline V gene lookup returns CDR1 SGHVS and CDR2 FNYEAQ.

The gene calls are TRBV10-2 and TRBJ2-5, with unresolved D. Trimming shortened V by 7 bases and J by 4 bases, and 7 bases separated the two germline ends. CDR1 is WSHSY and CDR2 is SAAADI in the germline V gene. This CDR3 has 11 residues. The CDR3 bases are TGCGCCAGCACCCTCCCAGAGACCCAGTACTTC. This gives the protein CASTLPETQYF.

The genes are TRBV5-1 and TRBJ2-1; D ambiguous. Germline CDR1 reads SGHRS; CDR2 reads YFSETQ. The V end was cut by 4 bases, the J end by 6 bases, with 11 bases between. This CDR3 has 13 residues. Written as DNA, the CDR3 is TGCGCCAGCAGCCCCCGCAAAGCCAATGAGCAGTTCTTC. Translating gives CASSPRKANEQFF.

The V and J genes are TRBV27 and TRBJ1-5; TRBD1 might be the D (5 bases). Trimming took 2 bases from V and 9 from J, leaving 8 bases between them. The CDR3 spans 12 residues. In germline, CDR1 is MNHEY, CDR2 SMNVEV (reference sequence). Here the CDR3 reads CASSLIGGPQHF. CDR3 in DNA: TGTGCCAGCAGTTTAATTGGGGGGCCCCAGCATTTT.

The chain couples TRBV11-2 to TRBJ2-5; TRBD1 matches at 7 bases. With V trimmed by 3 bases and J by 5 bases, 9 bases remained unmatched. This CDR3 contains 15 residues. CDR1 and CDR2 from the germline V gene are SGHAT and FQNNGV. The CDR3 loop reads CASSFQGVVGETQYF. DNA for the CDR3: TGTGCCAGCAGCTTCCAGGGGGTAGTTGGGGAGACCCAGTACTTC.

The V call is TRBV28, the J call TRBJ1-4; D unresolved. The CDR3 sequence is 14 residues long. Germline values: CDR1 MDHEN, CDR2 SYDVKM. The V end lost 6 bases, the J end lost 8 bases, and 16 bases lay between the germline ends. In DNA, the CDR3 is TGTGCCAGCAGCCTTTCGGTGTTACCGGAAAAACTGTTTTTT. This sequence encodes CASSLSVLPEKLFF.

The rearrangement links TRBV10-1 to TRBJ2-7; 8 bases match TRBD2. CDR1 WNHNN and CDR2 SYGVQD come from the germline V gene (reference sequence). This CDR3 region has 16 residues. The J segment lost 2 bases and the V segment lost 2 bases, leaving 8 bases of the junction unmatched. The chain's CDR3 is CASSEGSGSRPYEQYF. CDR3 DNA: TGCGCCAGCAGTGAGGGGAGCGGGAGCAGGCCCTACGAGCAGTACTTC.

The V gene is TRBV28, the J gene TRBJ1-1; D gene ambiguous. With 6 bases removed from V and 4 bases from J, the gap between germline ends came to 9 bases. CDR1 is MDHEN and CDR2 is SYDVKM in the germline V gene. This CDR3 is built from 12 residues. The CDR3 reads CASRRSATEAFF. The CDR3 nucleotides are TGTGCCAGCAGACGTTCGGCCACTGAAGCTTTCTTT.

V and J are TRBV11-2 and TRBJ2-2; 10 bases fit TRBD2. The CDR3 totals 18 residues. The J segment lost 4 bases and the V segment lost 8 bases, leaving 16 bases of the junction unmatched. The germline gives CDR1 SGHAT, CDR2 FQNNGV. The CDR3 loop reads CASGRGMGLATRTGELFF. The CDR3 nucleotides are TGTGCCAGCGGGAGGGGTATGGGACTAGCGACTCGCACCGGGGAGCTGTTTTTT.

The V call is TRBV9, the J call TRBJ2-1, with 7 bases that match TRBD2. CDR3 size: 11 residues. Looked up from germline, CDR1 is SGDLS and CDR2 is YYNGEE. J was trimmed by 12 bases and V by 3 bases; bases with no gene match: 3. CDR3: CASSEGGTQFF. CDR3 in DNA: TGTGCCAGCAGCGAGGGAGGGACGCAGTTCTTC. The full variable domain, its missing parts supplied by reference TRBV9 and TRBJ2-1, is DSGVTQTPKHLITATGQRVTLRCSPRSGDLSVYWYQQSLDQGLQFLIQYYNGEERAKGNILERFSAQQFPDLHSELNLSSLELGDSALYFCASSEGGTQFFGPGTRLTVL.

J is TRBJ2-3 and V is TRBV11-3; 9 nucleotides agree with TRBD2. CDR3 length equals 16 residues. Looked up from germline, CDR1 is SGHNT and CDR2 is YENEEA. Trimming cost V 4 bases and J 5 bases; bases outside gene matches: 10. The CDR3 loop reads CASSSGTSSAVDTQYF. The CDR3 coding sequence is TGTGCCAGCAGCTCGGGGACTAGCTCGGCCGTAGATACGCAGTATTTT.

This chain's CDR3 is CAWSSSSGWGDTQYF. Written as DNA, the CDR3 is TGTGCCTGGAGTTCATCCTCGGGATGGGGCGATACGCAGTATTTT. The chain uses TRBV30 and TRBJ2-3; D might be TRBD1 or TRBD2, each matching 5 bases. Germline values: CDR1 GTSNPN, CDR2 SVGIG (reference sequence). Trimming removed 2 bases at V and 6 bases at J, with 18 bases between. The CDR3 spans 15 residues. Together with reference TRBV30 and TRBJ2-3, the CDR3 gives the full variable domain: SQTIHQWPATLVQPVGSPLSLECTVEGTSNPNLYWYRQAAGRGLQLLFYSVGIGQISSEVPQNLSASRPQDRQFILSSKKLLLSDSGFYLCAWSSSSGWGDTQYFGPGTRLTVL.

The gene calls are TRBV30 and TRBJ1-2; TRBD1 is a possible D gene (6 bases). V lost 5 bases to trimming and J lost 8 bases, with 12 bases between them. Looked up from germline, CDR1 is GTSNPN and CDR2 is SVGIG (reference sequence). The CDR3 length is 11 residues. The CDR3 region is CAWGTGYGYTF. The CDR3 DNA sequence: TGTGCCTGGGGTACAGGGTACGGCTACACCTTC. Using reference TRBV30 and TRBJ1-2 for the parts outside the CDR3, the full variable domain is SQTIHQWPATLVQPVGSPLSLECTVEGTSNPNLYWYRQAAGRGLQLLFYSVGIGQISSEVPQNLSASRPQDRQFILSSKKLLLSDSGFYLCAWGTGYGYTFGSGTRLTVV.

This rearrangement joins TRBV5-6 to TRBJ1-2; D possibly corresponds to TRBD1 (5 bases). The CDR3 runs 14 residues. In germline, CDR1 is SGHDT, CDR2 YYEEEE. V was cut by 6 bases and J by 4 bases, with 16 bases left in between. CDR3 sequence reads: CASNAGGAFYGYTF. The CDR3 coding sequence is TGTGCCAGCAACGCGGGGGGAGCATTCTATGGCTACACCTTC.

The chain joins TRBV2 to TRBJ1-2, with D uncertain. Deletions cut 6 bases from V and 8 bases from J, with 7 bases between. The germline gives CDR1 SNHLY, CDR2 FYNNEI. The CDR3 length is 10 residues. Here the CDR3 DNA reads TGTGCCAGCAGCCTCGAGGGCTACACCTTC. Translated: CASSLEGYTF.

This sequence joins TRBV7-9 and TRBJ1-2, with 8 bases aligning to TRBD1. V was pared by 5 bases and J by 4 bases, with 6 bases of the junction left unmatched. Germline V lookup: CDR1 SEHNR, CDR2 FQNEAQ (reference sequence). The CDR3 has 14 residues. The CDR3 nucleotides are TGTGCCAGCAGCCAAGGACAGGGCGGCTATGGCTACACCTTC. This codes for CASSQGQGGYGYTF.

This chain joins TRBV21-1 and TRBJ2-2. TRBV21-1 is annotated as a pseudogene. The CDR3 consists of 15 residues. The CDR3 DNA follows: TGTGCCACCACACTAAGGCAGGAGTCCGGCGGGGAGCTGTTTTTT. Protein sequence: CATTLRQESGGELFF.